What follows are 7 T cell receptor beta chains derived from one specimen sequenced in a study of blood T cell repertoires in COVID-19. Clones were sequenced by immunoSEQ multiplex PCR, and TCRdb holds only the in-frame ones, with some missing. The table lists approximately 12,000 clones, around 90% of them singletons. Sequenced sample: peripheral blood. These receptors were collected from a woman in her 70s with active COVID-19.

V and J are TRBV6-2 or TRBV6-3 and TRBJ1-1; D unclear. Germline loops: CDR1 MNHEY, CDR2 SVGEGT. The CDR3 length is 15 residues. V gave up 0 bases and J gave up 0 bases, with 8 bases separating them. The CDR3 sequence: CASSYSPGMNTEAFF. The CDR3 region has the DNA TGTGCCAGCAGTTACTCGCCAGGAATGAACACTGAAGCTTTCTTT.

The gene calls are TRBV18 and TRBJ2-3; tentatively, D is TRBD1 (5 bases). CDR1 KGHSH and CDR2 LQKENI come from the germline V gene. The CDR3 extends over 14 amino acids. V lost 1 base, J lost 1 base, and 6 bases lay in between. The CDR3, as DNA: TGTGCCAGCTCACCACAGGGGCGCACAGATACGCAGTATTTT. Protein product: CASSPQGRTDTQYF.

The J gene is TRBJ2-1, the V gene TRBV18; 7 bases match TRBD2. The V gene's germline CDR1 is KGHSH and CDR2 LQKENI. V lost 0 bases, J lost 6 bases, and 11 bases stayed unmatched. The CDR3 totals 17 residues. The chain's CDR3 is CASSPPPPGGRGNEQFF. CDR3 sequence (DNA): TGTGCCAGCTCACCACCACCGCCGGGCGGGAGAGGCAATGAGCAGTTCTTC.

This chain joins TRBV21-1 and TRBJ1-1; the table assigns TRBD1, which was not confirmed against the DNA. TRBV21-1 is assigned pseudogene status. CDR3 length equals 19 residues. CDR3 bases: TGTGCCAGCAGCAAAAACGGGGGGCGGACAGGGGGCCGGAACACTGAAGCTTTCTTT. Protein product: CASSKNGGRTGGRNTEAFF.

V and J are TRBV19 and TRBJ2-7, with TRBD1 matching over 11 bases. The CDR3 has 13 amino acids. CDR1 and CDR2 from the germline V gene are LNHDA and SQIVND (reference sequence). V shed 5 bases and J 4 bases; nucleotides not matched to a gene: 1. CDR3 nucleotide sequence: TGTGCCAGTAGTGGGACAGGGGGTTACGAGCAGTACTTC. Its protein product is CASSGTGGYEQYF.

The genes are TRBV24-1 and TRBJ2-1; 11 bases agree with TRBD2. Trimming cost V 0 bases and J 3 bases; bases outside gene matches: 0. The CDR3 consists of 16 residues. Germline-derived CDR1 and CDR2 are KGHDR and SFDVKD. The CDR3 is CATSDLTSGGYNEQFF. CDR3 in DNA: TGTGCCACCAGTGATTTGACTAGCGGGGGCTACAATGAGCAGTTCTTC.

The V gene is TRBV14, the J gene TRBJ2-1; D is possibly TRBD1 (6 bases). The CDR3 loop spans 16 amino acids. Trimming took 0 bases from V and 4 from J, leaving 13 bases between them. Germline V gene data show CDR1 as SGHDN and CDR2 as FVKESK. CDR3 in amino acids: CASSQDMGALYNEQFF. The CDR3 nucleotides read TGTGCCAGCAGCCAAGATATGGGGGCCCTTTACAATGAGCAGTTCTTC.